The rows below give T cell receptor beta chains drawn from one sample of a study of identical twins. TCRdb analysed the 5' RACE reads with MiXCR anew, one entry per CDR3 protein. The data show approximately 890,000 distinct CDR3 sequences, 9% to 15% seen once. The same specimen was also included in a second study, on yellow fever vaccine responses in identical twins.

Specimen: PBMCs. Every receptor here comes from a woman younger than 35 in good health. CDR3s include the opening cysteine and the closing phenylalanine or tryptophan. D genes are given only for firm matches. Rows give clone size only sometimes, using once, few, many, or a class for an expanded clone.

CDR3: CSVARGPEETQYF
DNA: TGCAGCGTTGCCCGGGGACCTGAAGAGACCCAGTACTTC
V: TRBV29-1
D: -
J: TRBJ2-5
size: few

CDR3: CASSPSSWGTRNTGELFF
DNA: TGTGCCAGCAGTCCTTCGTCGTGGGGGACGAGGAACACCGGGGAGCTGTTTTTT
V: TRBV28
D: -
J: TRBJ2-2
size: few

CDR3: CASSLWSTDTQYF
DNA: TGTGCCAGCAGCTTGTGGAGCACAGATACGCAGTATTTT
V: TRBV5-5
D: -
J: TRBJ2-3
size: many

CDR3: CSARDSGGSNTGELFF
DNA: TGCAGTGCTAGAGATAGCGGGGGATCGAACACCGGGGAGCTGTTTTTT
V: TRBV20-1
D: TRBD2
J: TRBJ2-2
size: few

CDR3: CASSLASGTNPRWTQYF
DNA: TGCGCCAGCAGCTTGGCCTCCGGAACAAACCCAAGATGGACCCAGTACTTC
V: TRBV5-1
D: -
J: TRBJ2-5
size: few

CDR3: CASSDLLGPSTDTQYF
DNA: TGTGCCAGCAGTGACCTACTAGGTCCCAGCACAGATACGCAGTATTTT
V: TRBV2
D: -
J: TRBJ2-3
size: many

CDR3: CASNAAHTSEKLFF
DNA: TGTGCCAGCAATGCGGCCCACACGAGTGAAAAACTGTTTTTT
V: TRBV12-3/TRBV12-4
D: -
J: TRBJ1-4
size: -

CDR3: CASMPGQPYQETQYF
DNA: TGTGCCAGCATGCCGGGACAGCCGTACCAAGAGACCCAGTACTTC
V: TRBV12-3/TRBV12-4
D: TRBD1
J: TRBJ2-5
size: few

CDR3: CASSSPFRTSGSGSYNEQFF
DNA: TGTGCCAGCAGTTCCCCGTTTCGGACTAGCGGGAGTGGCTCCTACAATGAGCAGTTCTTC
V: TRBV27
D: TRBD2
J: TRBJ2-1
size: few

CDR3: CASSPSVVGEGYSPLHF
DNA: TGTGCCAGCAGCCCATCCGTAGTCGGGGAGGGGTATTCACCCCTCCACTTT
V: TRBV5-5
D: -
J: TRBJ1-6
size: -

CDR3: CASSGGQGAVDTQYF
DNA: TGCGCCAGCAGCGGTGGACAGGGGGCTGTAGATACGCAGTATTTT
V: TRBV5-1
D: TRBD1
J: TRBJ2-3
size: -

CDR3: CASSLRAGGSDTQYF
DNA: TGTGCCAGCAGTTTAAGAGCGGGAGGATCGGATACGCAGTATTTT
V: TRBV12-3/TRBV12-4
D: TRBD2
J: TRBJ2-3
size: many

CDR3: CSVEFGGNEQFF
DNA: TGCAGCGTTGAATTCGGAGGGAATGAGCAGTTCTTC
V: TRBV29-1
D: -
J: TRBJ2-1
size: -

CDR3: CASSPFRSSYNEQFF
DNA: TGTGCCAGCTCACCTTTCAGGAGCTCCTACAATGAGCAGTTCTTC
V: TRBV18
D: -
J: TRBJ2-1
size: -

CDR3: CAIRPSTSSYNEQFF
DNA: TGTGCCATCAGACCCTCTACCAGCTCCTACAATGAGCAGTTCTTC
V: TRBV10-3
D: -
J: TRBJ2-1
size: few

CDR3: CASSLGGTVNEKLFF
DNA: TGTGCCAGCAGCCTTGGGGGGACAGTCAATGAAAAACTGTTTTTT
V: TRBV11-2
D: TRBD1
J: TRBJ1-4
size: few

CDR3: CASSRGQGTNTEAFF
DNA: TGTGCCAGCAGCCGAGGACAGGGTACGAACACTGAAGCTTTCTTT
V: TRBV3-1
D: TRBD1
J: TRBJ1-1
size: few

CDR3: CASSLGQYRTDTQYF
DNA: TGCGCCAGCAGTTTGGGACAGTACCGCACAGATACGCAGTATTTT
V: TRBV5-1
D: TRBD1
J: TRBJ2-3
size: many

CDR3: CASSYYTGSPEAFF
DNA: TGCGCCAGCAGCTACTACACAGGGTCCCCTGAAGCTTTCTTT
V: TRBV5-1
D: -
J: TRBJ1-1
size: few

CDR3: CASTLSGEVANVLTF
DNA: TGTGCCAGCACTCTTTCGGGGGAGGTGGCCAACGTCCTGACTTTC
V: TRBV12-3/TRBV12-4
D: -
J: TRBJ2-6
size: many

CDR3: CASWIAGLNTEAFF
DNA: TGTGCCAGCTGGATAGCTGGACTAAACACTGAAGCTTTCTTT
V: TRBV12-3/TRBV12-4
D: -
J: TRBJ1-1
size: few

CDR3: CASSYGGVNTGELFF
DNA: TGTGCCAGCAGTTATGGCGGGGTTAACACCGGGGAGCTGTTTTTT
V: TRBV6-5
D: -
J: TRBJ2-2
size: few

CDR3: CATRPGVGYNEQFF
DNA: TGTGCCACCAGACCGGGGGTAGGTTACAATGAGCAGTTCTTC
V: TRBV15
D: -
J: TRBJ2-1
size: many

CDR3: CASRKTGGEQYF
DNA: TGTGCCAGCAGAAAAACAGGGGGTGAGCAGTACTTC
V: TRBV27
D: TRBD1
J: TRBJ2-7
size: -

CDR3: CAISESRTTDTQYF
DNA: TGTGCCATCAGTGAGTCAAGGACCACAGATACGCAGTATTTT
V: TRBV10-3
D: -
J: TRBJ2-3
size: -

CDR3: CASSYGGASTDTQYF
DNA: TGTGCCAGCAGTTACGGGGGGGCTAGCACAGATACGCAGTATTTT
V: TRBV6-5
D: -
J: TRBJ2-3
size: many

CDR3: CASSLKPGLAGVEQFF
DNA: TGTGCCAGCAGCCTAAAGCCGGGACTAGCGGGAGTTGAGCAGTTCTTC
V: TRBV2
D: TRBD2
J: TRBJ2-1
size: few

CDR3: CATKTGRNNEQFF
DNA: TGTGCCACTAAGACAGGACGAAACAATGAGCAGTTCTTC
V: TRBV15
D: -
J: TRBJ2-1
size: few

CDR3: CASSLSSLAGYTQYF
DNA: TGTGCCAGCAGCTTGTCGTCCCTAGCAGGATATACGCAGTATTTT
V: TRBV5-5
D: -
J: TRBJ2-3
size: -

CDR3: CASSGAGGPGRVETQYF
DNA: TGCGCCAGCAGCGGAGCGGGAGGGCCAGGGCGGGTGGAGACCCAGTACTTC
V: TRBV5-1
D: TRBD2
J: TRBJ2-5
size: -

CDR3: CSAPDRGLPNYGYTF
DNA: TGCAGTGCTCCGGACAGGGGGCTCCCAAACTATGGCTACACCTTC
V: TRBV20-1
D: TRBD1
J: TRBJ1-2
size: many

CDR3: CSVELAGHTFEQFF
DNA: TGCAGCGTTGAACTAGCGGGACACACATTCGAGCAGTTCTTC
V: TRBV29-1
D: TRBD2
J: TRBJ2-1
size: few